The T cell receptor (beta chain) under discussion was sequenced for a study of blood T cell repertoires in COVID-19. Whole-study context: Collection of acute and convalescent COVID-19 samples took place in the United States, Italy and Spain. T cells, B-cell-depleted T cells, or PBMCs provided the cDNA or gDNA that served as material.

This clone was counted between two and nine times. As processed by the authors: Nucleated cell counts were estimated from reference gene primer amplification. TCRdb's copy holds only in-frame clones and misses some; the assay was immunoSEQ multiplex PCR. Clone size and V and J calls were adopted from that table, with D and trimming inferred from the DNA. The sample records about 170,000 clones, under 90% being singletons. The TCR originated in a woman of 80 years or more with acute or convalescent COVID-19. What was sequenced was peripheral blood.

Here the CDR3 DNA reads TGTGCCAGCAGCCAAGATAGAGGAATTCGGGGAAACACCATATATTTT. Translated: CASSQDRGIRGNTIYF. The chain links TRBV3-1 (or the pseudogene TRBV3-2) to TRBJ1-3, with D uncertain. V was pared by 0 bases and J by 4 bases, with 13 bases between. CDR3 length equals 16 residues. CDR1 is LGHDT and CDR2 is YNNKEL in the germline V gene (reference sequence).